Here is one TCR beta chain with its context. Its antigen is as yet unknown. Germline V gives CDR1 SGHRS, CDR2 YFSETQ. The V and J ends lost 3 bases and 3 bases, in that order; junction bases with no gene match: 6. This CDR3 contains 15 residues. This sample was taken from a study of CD8+CD57+ T cells in acquired aplastic anemia. Study details: Sorted cells (CD4+ and CD8+) yielded DNA amounts that averaged roughly 3.2 ug. Findings and limits, study-wide: In CD8+ cells, Simpson's diversity showed no significant difference between patients and controls.

For sequencing, patients were chosen who had shown expansion of CD8+CD57+ cells by flow cytometry. In all patients, the disease was severe acquired aplastic anemia. TCR beta VDJ and CDR3 profiling used genomic DNA as template. Each CDR3 protein gets one entry after TCRdb re-called the reads with MiXCR. The repertoire consists of approximately 250,000 distinct CDR3 sequences, with less than 85% occurring once and the leading ten covering less than 50%. The chain joins TRBV5-1 to TRBJ1-2, with 9 positions matching TRBD1. Sequencing was performed on sorted CD4+, CD8+, or CD8+CD57+ T cells (not recorded which) from PBMCs. The sequence came from a human donor with aplastic anemia. CDR3 sequence: CASSSRDRVDYGYTF. The CDR3 DNA sequence: TGCGCCAGCAGCTCGCGGGACAGGGTCGACTATGGCTACACCTTC.